This entry describes one T cell receptor (beta chain). In the PCR, 60 Vbeta and 13 Jbeta primers were used. TCRdb's table, derived via immunoSEQ multiplex PCR, lists solely in-frame clones and lacks some. The data hold roughly 54,000 clones, with almost 85% observed a single time. The germline gives CDR1 MNHEY, CDR2 SMNVEV (reference sequence). Trimming took 2 bases from V and 0 from J, leaving 8 bases between them. The CDR3 covers 15 residues. This entry belongs to a study of cytomegalovirus exposure and HLA in healthy donors. The rearrangement links TRBV27 to TRBJ1-5; D perhaps matches TRBD1 (6 bases). The receptor's source is a man between 50 and 59 years old in good health and CMV-seronegative. The specimen was PBMCs. This CDR3 is CASSLEGVSNQPQHF. In DNA, the CDR3 is TGTGCCAGCAGTTTAGAGGGGGTTAGCAATCAGCCCCAGCATTTT.